This TCR beta chain was obtained from a study of siplizumab effects on memory and regulatory T cells (dated by TCRdb to the late 2010s). Notes on the research overall: The effect of the anti-CD2 antibody siplizumab on alloreactive T-cell subsets was examined in allogeneic mixed lymphocyte reactions constructed from human PBMCs.

Paper-wide results and their limitations: Siplizumab significantly lowered the cumulative frequency of alloreactive sequences that could be traced to unstimulated CD4+ memory T cells. Among mappable alloreactive CD4+ clones, the Treg-derived fraction averaged approximately 69% with siplizumab versus around 25% in control reactions. Compared with memory T cells, unstimulated naive T cells appeared more diverse, and naive cells seemed to make a substantial contribution to the alloresponse. Whether proliferating Tregs from siplizumab cultures actually had suppressive function was not functionally confirmed. Roughly 75-97% of proliferating CD4+ or CD8+ clones could not be assigned a naive or memory phenotype. Because sequences at frequencies below about 10^-5 were poorly captured, only a minor fraction of alloreactive clones could be mapped back to unstimulated subsets.

The library was built by means of the immunoSEQ multiplex PCR assay. Each sample had around 92,000 TCR templates assayed by the deep sequencing platform. Genomic DNA extracted from sorted T cells was used for TCRbeta CDR3 sequencing. The original pipeline was this. The R programming language was used for the clonal analysis of the TCRbeta CDR3 data. Alloreactive CD4+ and CD8+ clones were defined by comparing unstimulated samples with post-reaction CFSE-low samples. Alloreactive CD4+ clones were assigned to regulatory or non-regulatory origin by matching sequences to sorted unstimulated Treg and non-Treg repertoires. What TCRdb holds here is the immuneACCESS table cut down to in-frame rearrangements. Part of the clones is not present; checked against another copy, under half of the missing clones reflect an unresolved V gene, and the others are unexplained. D and trimming come from the DNA, and the V and J calls and clone size come from that table. The sample table shows 20,000 to 30,000 clones, and 70% to 85% are seen once. Clones ranked in the top ten supply 24% of the sample.

In addition, sequencing in three donor pairs included unstimulated CD8+ effector memory subsets alongside CD4+ naive, CD8+ naive, CD8+ TEMRA and CD4+ memory subsets. Sorted unstimulated T cells, along with proliferating T cells recovered from mixed lymphocyte reactions, underwent TCRbeta CDR3 sequencing. Fresh whole blood from fewer than 12 HLA-typed healthy donors was used to isolate PBMCs. From V the trimming removes 3 bases and from J it removes 5 bases, while the gene matches leave 13 bases of the junction unaccounted for. The CDR3 has 17 amino acids, counting the end cysteine and phenylalanine. Only the CDR3 DNA stays, 51 bases, in frame from base 1. The germline V gene (reference sequence) sets CDR1 to GTSNPN and CDR2 to SVGIG. Notes on this clone: Its antigen has not been determined. No base-level quality is on record; no much larger clone is a single base apart.

Sequences were obtained from memory CD4+ T cells sorted from blood. The sample's cell subset or site label, decoded: unstimulated CD4+ memory T cells. The receptor was derived from a human donor in good health. The rearrangement joined TRBV30 to TRBJ1-2; 12 central nucleotides agree with TRBD1. The CDR3 protein: CAWRGGTGGLRIYGYTF. The nucleotide sequence is given as TGTGCCTGGAGGGGCGGGACAGGGGGCCTTCGAATTTATGGCTACACCTTC.